A single sample is the source of the 21 T cell receptor beta chains below, sequenced in a study of blood T cell repertoires in COVID-19. Only in-frame clones appear in the TCRdb table, and some are missing; sequencing was by immunoSEQ multiplex PCR. The sample shows 55,000 to 70,000 clones, roughly 80% of them seen only once. The sample taken for sequencing was peripheral blood. The receptors here all came from an elderly woman with acute or convalescent COVID-19.

The table lists this clone with a few counts. V is TRBV21-1 and J is TRBJ2-7; the table gives TRBD2 as D, unverified against the DNA. TRBV21-1 is a pseudogene segment. The CDR3 is made up of 16 amino acids. CDR3 DNA: TGTGCCAGTGGGAGGGTAGCGGGGGGGAAAACCTACGAGCAGTACTTC. It is translated as CASGRVAGGKTYEQYF.

This clone appeared a single time. This chain uses TRBV6-5 with TRBJ2-5; D may be TRBD2 (5 bases). CDR3 size: 16 residues. Looked up from germline, CDR1 is MNHEY and CDR2 is SVGAGI. V lost 4 bases and J 5 bases, leaving 20 bases between the germline ends. The CDR3 nucleotides are TGTGCCAGCAGTTCCGTCCAGGATAGCGCGTGGGAGACCCAGTACTTC. This translates into CASSSVQDSAWETQYF.

The chain carries TRBV5-8 and TRBJ2-1; 13 bases line up with TRBD2. This CDR3 region has 17 residues. Germline CDR1 and CDR2: SGHTS and YDEGEE. V gave up 4 bases and J gave up 4 bases; unmatched junction bases: 8. The CDR3 bases are TGTGCCAGCAGCCCTACTAGCGGGGGGGCCCTATACAATGAGCAGTTCTTC. Translating gives CASSPTSGGALYNEQFF.

As concerns this clone: Other DNA sequences in this sample translate to the same CDR3. The chain uses TRBV9 and TRBJ1-1, with D uncertain. Trimming shortened V by 0 bases and J by 3 bases, and 6 bases separated the two germline ends. CDR3 length: 13 residues. Germline V lookup: CDR1 SGDLS, CDR2 YYNGEE. The CDR3 spells CASSVAGDTEAFF. CDR3 DNA sequence: TGTGCCAGCAGCGTAGCGGGAGACACTGAAGCTTTCTTT. The full variable domain, with the rest looked up from reference TRBV9 and TRBJ1-1, is DSGVTQTPKHLITATGQRVTLRCSPRSGDLSVYWYQQSLDQGLQFLIQYYNGEERAKGNILERFSAQQFPDLHSELNLSSLELGDSALYFCASSVAGDTEAFFGQGTRLTVV.

This clone is a singleton in its sample. This chain joins TRBV5-1 and TRBJ1-2; D is unresolved. V was trimmed by 0 bases and J by 2 bases, leaving 5 bases between them. Germline-derived CDR1 and CDR2 are SGHRS and YFSETQ. The CDR3 is 13 residues long. CDR3 in amino acids: CASSLGQNYGYTF. For the CDR3, the DNA is TGCGCCAGCAGCTTGGGGCAGAACTATGGCTACACCTTC.

This chain joins TRBV6-6 and TRBJ2-1; TRBD2 matches at 11 bases. This CDR3 has 16 residues. In germline, CDR1 is MNHNY, CDR2 SVGAGI (reference sequence). J gave up 6 bases and V 0 bases, and 4 bases lay outside the gene matches. The CDR3, as DNA: TGTGCCAGCAGTTACTCATTAGCGGGGGGGCGCAATGAGCAGTTCTTC. It is translated as CASSYSLAGGRNEQFF.

The CDR3 DNA is TGTGCCAGCAGGCGAACAGGGGGCCAAGAGACCCAGTACTTC. It encodes CASRRTGGQETQYF. The chain couples TRBV2 to TRBJ2-5; 8 nucleotides line up with TRBD1. Germline-derived CDR1 and CDR2 are SNHLY and FYNNEI. The trim removed 6 bases at V and 1 base at J, leaving 4 bases unmatched. The CDR3 runs to 14 residues. Filled out from reference TRBV2 and TRBJ2-5, the complete variable domain reads EPEVTQTPSHQVTQMGQEVILRCVPISNHLYFYWYRQILGQKVEFLVSFYNNEISEKSEIFDDQFSVERPDGSNFTLKIRSTKLEDSAMYFCASRRTGGQETQYFGPGTRLLVL.

The chain recombines TRBV18 with TRBJ1-2, with 7 nucleotides matching TRBD1. The length of the CDR3 is 14 residues. Germline V gene sequence: CDR1 KGHSH, CDR2 LQKENI. V was clipped by 0 bases and J by 11 bases; unmatched bases: 9. CDR3 DNA sequence: TGTGCCAGCTCACCACCTTGGGGGGACAGAAGATACACCTTC. Translated, it gives CASSPPWGDRRYTF.

This sequence joins TRBV19 and TRBJ2-1; 8 positions match TRBD2. CDR3 length: 15 residues. Germline values: CDR1 LNHDA, CDR2 SQIVND (reference sequence). V shed 7 bases, J shed 8 bases, and the junction held 13 bases outside the gene matches. The CDR3 bases are TGTGCCAGTAAGTCGGGACTAGGGTTTGCGGATGAGCAGTTCTTC. The encoded protein is CASKSGLGFADEQFF.

The CDR3 nucleotides read TGTGCCAGCAGCCAAGATAGAATACCTTATCAGCCCCAGCATTTT. This encodes CASSQDRIPYQPQHF. The chain couples TRBV4-2 to TRBJ1-5, with D unclear. This CDR3 has 15 residues. CDR1 is LGHNA, CDR2 YNFKEQ, per germline. Trimming shortened V by 0 bases and J by 5 bases, and 11 bases separated the two germline ends.

In this sample, this clone turned up a few times. This chain joins TRBV11-3 and TRBJ2-2; TRBD1 is a possible D gene (8 bases). Germline loops: CDR1 SGHNT, CDR2 YENEEA. The CDR3 is made up of 15 amino acids. V was cut by 7 bases and J by 4 bases, with 16 bases left in between. The CDR3 DNA reads TGTGCCAGCACCCAGGACAGGGAGGGCACCGGGGAGCTGTTTTTT. Translation gives CASTQDREGTGELFF.

V usage is TRBV7-9 and J usage is TRBJ2-7, with 10 bases matching TRBD1. V gave up 1 base and J gave up 5 bases; unmatched junction bases: 5. The CDR3 spans 15 residues. Germline V CDR1 and CDR2: SEHNR, FQNEAQ (reference sequence). CDR3 in DNA: TGTGCCAGCAGCTTAGATGGGACAGGGGTAAACGAGCAGTACTTC. Its protein product is CASSLDGTGVNEQYF.

CDR3 in amino acids: CASSRDWTGSSGTEAFF. DNA for the CDR3: TGTGCCAGCAGCAGAGATTGGACAGGGTCAAGCGGCACTGAAGCTTTCTTT. The rearrangement links TRBV5-4 to TRBJ1-1; the match to TRBD1 covers 8 bases. J was trimmed by 4 bases and V by 4 bases; bases with no gene match: 15. Germline values: CDR1 SGHNT, CDR2 YYREEE (reference sequence). The length of the CDR3 is 17 residues. Full variable domain (remainder filled in from reference TRBV5-4 and TRBJ1-1): ETGVTQSPTHLIKTRGQQVTLRCSSQSGHNTVSWYQQALGQGPQFIFQYYREEENGRGNFPPRFSGLQFPNYSSELNVNALELDDSALYLCASSRDWTGSSGTEAFFGQGTRLTVV.

The V and J genes are TRBV4-1 and TRBJ2-2; a weak D match, TRBD1 (5 bases). The CDR3 spans 15 residues. Trimming shortened V by 5 bases and J by 2 bases, and 12 bases separated the two germline ends. The germline V gene has CDR1 MGHRA and CDR2 YSYEKL. CDR3 nucleotide sequence: TGCGCCAGCAGCTCCCGACAGAGTAACACCGGGGAGCTGTTTTTT. Translating gives CASSSRQSNTGELFF.

V and J are TRBV5-1 and TRBJ1-1; 9 positions match TRBD1. This CDR3 comprises 16 residues. V lost 4 bases and J lost 10; bases outside the gene matches: 17. Per germline, CDR1 SGHRS and CDR2 YFSETQ. CDR3 loop: CASSPGTGLGSFPAFF. The CDR3 coding sequence is TGCGCCAGCAGCCCTGGGACAGGGCTGGGCTCGTTTCCAGCTTTCTTT. Based on the CDR3 plus reference TRBV5-1 and TRBJ1-1, the full variable domain is KAGVTQTPRYLIKTRGQQVTLSCSPISGHRSVSWYQQTPGQGLQFLFEYFSETQRNKGNFPGRFSGRQFSNSRSEMNVSTLELGDSALYLCASSPGTGLGSFPAFFGQGTRLTVV.

The chain joins TRBV7-6 to TRBJ2-5; 10 nucleotides agree with TRBD2. This CDR3 has 13 amino acids. V was clipped by 1 base and J by 13 bases; unmatched bases: 6. CDR1 and CDR2 from the germline V gene are SGHVS and FNYEAQ. CDR3 protein: CASSLEASGGRYF. CDR3 sequence (DNA): TGTGCCAGCAGCTTAGAGGCTAGCGGGGGACGGTACTTC.

The rearrangement joins TRBV30 to TRBJ2-7; 12 nucleotides agree with TRBD2. CDR1 and CDR2 from the germline V gene are GTSNPN and SVGIG (reference sequence). The CDR3 length is 14 residues. Trimming took 3 bases from V and 3 from J; bases not matched to a gene: 3. The CDR3 protein is CAWRLAGGGYEQYF. The DNA of the CDR3 is TGTGCCTGGAGACTAGCGGGGGGAGGCTACGAGCAGTACTTC.

The chain carries TRBV5-8 and TRBJ2-7; tentative D call: TRBD2 (6 bases). Looked up from germline, CDR1 is SGHTS and CDR2 is YDEGEE. The CDR3 covers 15 residues. Trimming took off 2 bases at V and 6 bases at J, with 18 bases between the two ends. CDR3 in amino acids: CASSFGTLRGGEQYF. For the CDR3, the DNA is TGTGCCAGCAGCTTCGGGACCTTAAGGGGAGGCGAGCAGTACTTC.

The J gene is TRBJ2-3, the V gene TRBV9; the match to TRBD2 covers 8 bases. The trim removed 0 bases at V and 1 base at J, leaving 7 bases unmatched. This CDR3 spans 17 amino acids. Germline loops: CDR1 SGDLS, CDR2 YYNGEE. The CDR3 here is CASSVGWAGGGTDTQYF. In nucleotides, the CDR3 is TGTGCCAGCAGCGTAGGCTGGGCGGGGGGCGGCACAGATACGCAGTATTTT.

The chain carries TRBV6-1 and TRBJ1-6; TRBD1 aligns across 10 bases. After removal of 0 bases from V and 8 bases from J, the junction contained 10 bases not matched to a gene. This CDR3 region has 18 residues. The V gene's germline CDR1 is MNHNS and CDR2 SASEGT. CDR3 protein: CASSEAPGQGIGDSPLHF. The CDR3 nucleotides are TGTGCCAGCAGTGAAGCGCCGGGACAGGGGATTGGGGATTCACCCCTCCACTTT.

The rearrangement joins TRBV7-9 to TRBJ1-6; 8 bases fit TRBD1. J was trimmed by 13 bases and V by 5 bases; bases with no gene match: 10. Germline-derived CDR1 and CDR2 are SEHNR and FQNEAQ (reference sequence). CDR3 length: 14 residues. The CDR3 DNA follows: TGTGCCAGCAGCCAGGGACAGGCAACAGCCCCCCTCCACTTT. It is translated as CASSQGQATAPLHF.